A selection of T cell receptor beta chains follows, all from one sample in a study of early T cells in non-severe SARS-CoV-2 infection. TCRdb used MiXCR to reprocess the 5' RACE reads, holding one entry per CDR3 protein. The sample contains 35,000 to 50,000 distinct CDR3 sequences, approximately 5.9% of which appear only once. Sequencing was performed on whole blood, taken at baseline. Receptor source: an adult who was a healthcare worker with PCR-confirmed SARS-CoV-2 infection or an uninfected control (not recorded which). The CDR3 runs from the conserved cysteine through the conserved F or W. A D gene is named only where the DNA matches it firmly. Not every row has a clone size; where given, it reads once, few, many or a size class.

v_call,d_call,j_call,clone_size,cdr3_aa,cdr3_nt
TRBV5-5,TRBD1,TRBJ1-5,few,CASSRGQGFHQPQHF,TGTGCCAGCAGCCGGGGACAGGGCTTTCATCAGCCCCAGCATTTT
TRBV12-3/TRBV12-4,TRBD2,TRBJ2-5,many,CASSPTAGGQETQYF,TGTGCCAGCAGTCCCACGGCGGGGGGGCAAGAGACCCAGTACTTC
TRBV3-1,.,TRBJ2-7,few,CASSQVRQAYEQYF,TGTGCCAGCAGCCAAGTCCGGCAGGCCTACGAGCAGTACTTC
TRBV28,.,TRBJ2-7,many,CASSGGYEQYF,TGTGCCAGCAGTGGAGGCTACGAGCAGTACTTC
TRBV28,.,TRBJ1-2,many,CASIPSGQTYGYTF,TGTGCCAGCATCCCCTCAGGACAGACCTATGGCTACACCTTC
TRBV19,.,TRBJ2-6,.,CASTPQPHSANVLTF,TGTGCCAGTACCCCCCAGCCTCACTCTGCTAACGTCCTGACTTTC
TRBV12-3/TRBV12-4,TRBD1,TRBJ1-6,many,CASSPGTGTDSPLHF,TGTGCCAGCAGTCCAGGGACAGGGACGGATTCACCCCTCCACTTT
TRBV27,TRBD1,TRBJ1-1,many,CASSSHLSGGRTEAFF,TGTGCCAGCAGTTCCCATCTTTCAGGGGGGCGGACTGAAGCTTTCTTT
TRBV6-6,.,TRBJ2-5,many,CASREGPSEETQYF,TGTGCCAGCAGGGAAGGACCATCCGAAGAGACCCAGTACTTC
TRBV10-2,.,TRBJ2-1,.,CASSDTTSYNEQFF,TGCGCCAGCAGTGATACGACTAGCTACAATGAGCAGTTCTTC
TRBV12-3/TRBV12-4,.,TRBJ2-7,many,CASNMGGPSEQYF,TGTGCCAGCAATATGGGGGGTCCGAGTGAGCAGTACTTC
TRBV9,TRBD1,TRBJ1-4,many,CASSIGTGGGEKLFF,TGTGCCAGCAGCATAGGGACAGGGGGCGGTGAAAAACTGTTTTTT
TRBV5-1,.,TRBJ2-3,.,CASSPGRQASTDTQYF,TGCGCCAGCAGCCCGGGCCGGCAGGCTAGCACAGATACGCAGTATTTT
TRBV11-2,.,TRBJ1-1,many,CASSLDTQGPLRSEAFF,TGTGCCAGCAGCTTAGATACCCAGGGGCCTTTAAGGTCTGAAGCTTTCTTT
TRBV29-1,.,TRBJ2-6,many,CSVLVSSGANVLTF,TGCAGCGTTCTGGTCAGCTCTGGGGCCAACGTCCTGACTTTC
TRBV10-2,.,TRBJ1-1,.,CASRDNTEAFF,TGCGCCAGCAGGGATAACACTGAAGCTTTCTTT
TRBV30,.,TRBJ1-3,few,CAWSVGFSGNTIYF,TGTGCCTGGAGTGTAGGTTTCTCTGGAAACACCATATATTTT
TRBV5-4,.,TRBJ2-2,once,CASSLARGANTGELFF,TGTGCCAGCAGCTTGGCACGTGGAGCGAACACCGGGGAGCTGTTTTTT
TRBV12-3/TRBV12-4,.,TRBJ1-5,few,CASSSKALSNQPQHF,TGTGCCAGCAGTTCCAAAGCGCTTAGCAATCAGCCCCAGCATTTT
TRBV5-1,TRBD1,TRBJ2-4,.,CASSQGQGTKNIQYF,TGCGCCAGCAGCCAAGGACAGGGTACGAAAAACATTCAGTACTTC
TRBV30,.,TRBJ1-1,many,CAWSVLVRNTEAFF,TGTGCCTGGAGTGTACTAGTGAGAAACACTGAAGCTTTCTTT
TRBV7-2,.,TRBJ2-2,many,CASSLGRNTGELFF,TGTGCCAGCAGCTTAGGGCGCAACACCGGGGAGCTGTTTTTT
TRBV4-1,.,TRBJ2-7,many,CASSQGTDGSYEQYF,TGCGCCAGCAGCCAAGGGACTGATGGATCCTACGAGCAGTACTTC
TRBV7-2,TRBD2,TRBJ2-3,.,CASSLVVGLPTDTQYF,TGTGCCAGCAGCTTAGTTGTGGGACTACCCACAGATACGCAGTATTTT
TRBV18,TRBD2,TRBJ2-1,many,CASSPPFNGGGSFNNEQFF,TGTGCCAGCTCACCACCGTTTAATGGCGGGGGATCCTTTAACAATGAGCAGTTCTTC
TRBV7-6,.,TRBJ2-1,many,CASSLDTRGAYNEQFF,TGTGCCAGCAGCTTAGATACTAGGGGGGCATATAATGAGCAGTTCTTC
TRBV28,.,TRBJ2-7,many,CASSFRGAVEQYF,TGTGCCAGCAGTTTCAGGGGGGCCGTCGAGCAGTACTTC
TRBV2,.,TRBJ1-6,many,CASIEQGLYNSPLHF,TGTGCCAGCATAGAACAGGGCCTCTATAATTCACCCCTCCACTTT
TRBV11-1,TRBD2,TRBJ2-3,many,CASSSLTSGGATDTQYF,TGTGCCAGCAGCTCCCTGACTAGCGGGGGGGCAACAGATACGCAGTATTTT
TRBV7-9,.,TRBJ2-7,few,CASSLAYGTDLSYEQYF,TGTGCCAGCAGCTTAGCGTATGGGACGGACCTCTCCTACGAGCAGTACTTC
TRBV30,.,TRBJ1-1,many,CAWSAGSRTEAFF,TGTGCCTGGAGTGCAGGGTCCCGCACTGAAGCTTTCTTT
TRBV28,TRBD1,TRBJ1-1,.,CASNLGQGANTEAFF,TGTGCCAGCAATCTCGGACAGGGGGCGAACACTGAAGCTTTCTTT
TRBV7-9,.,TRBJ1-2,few,CASSLGSVFGYTF,TGTGCCAGCAGCTTAGGTTCAGTTTTCGGCTACACCTTC
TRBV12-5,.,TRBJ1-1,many,CASGLAGRREAFF,TGTGCTAGTGGTTTGGCAGGACGGAGGGAAGCTTTCTTT
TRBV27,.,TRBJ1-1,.,CASRDSTEAFF,TGTGCCAGCAGGGACAGTACTGAAGCTTTCTTT
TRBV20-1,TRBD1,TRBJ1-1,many,CSATNRGTEAFF,TGCAGTGCTACTAACAGGGGGACTGAAGCTTTCTTT
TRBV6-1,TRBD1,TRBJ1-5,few,CASSTDRGFSQPQHF,TGTGCCAGCAGTACCGACAGGGGATTTAGTCAGCCCCAGCATTTT
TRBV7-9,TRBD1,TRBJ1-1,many,CASGSGRDRVTEAFF,TGTGCCAGCGGCTCAGGACGAGACAGGGTTACTGAAGCTTTCTTT
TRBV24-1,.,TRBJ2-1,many,CATQEPPLTGGEQFF,TGTGCCACTCAGGAGCCCCCTCTGACTGGTGGGGAGCAGTTCTTC
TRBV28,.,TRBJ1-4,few,CASKGSESTRGSNEKLFF,TGTGCCAGCAAAGGGTCGGAGTCGACCCGGGGTTCTAATGAAAAACTGTTTTTT
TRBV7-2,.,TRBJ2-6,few,CASSLRGSGANVLTF,TGTGCCAGCAGCTTGAGGGGCTCTGGGGCCAACGTCCTGACTTTC
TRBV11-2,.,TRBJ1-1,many,CASSLGMNTEAFF,TGTGCCAGCAGCTTAGGAATGAACACTGAAGCTTTCTTT
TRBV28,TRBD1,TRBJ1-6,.,CASSRRTGNNSPLPF,TGTGCCAGCAGCCGGAGGACAGGGAATAATTCACCCCTCCCTTTT